Listed here is a single T cell receptor (beta chain). This record comes from a study of shared T cell receptors in the human thymus. Data came from immunoSEQ multiplex PCR; TCRdb stores just in-frame clones and leaves some out. The table includes 650,000 to 950,000 clones, approximately 85% detected once. Germline V lookup: CDR1 LGHNA, CDR2 YSLEER. The length of the CDR3 is 15 residues. Trimming took 7 bases from V and 5 from J; bases not matched to a gene: 9. These records were also assigned to another study, of human thymus T cells. That work contributes: Finnish infants who were healthy and having corrective surgery for congenital heart defects made up the donors. Corrective cardiac surgery supplied the resected thymus tissue. Use of V and J genes seemed skewed within the thymic and blood repertoires. Highly overlapping thymic repertoires among unrelated individuals were reported in related research.

The source of this sequence is a girl under two years old with a congenital heart defect. Material for sequencing was thymocytes. V usage is TRBV4-3 and J usage is TRBJ2-3; TRBD1 matches at 10 bases. The CDR3 loop reads CASTPGTGVEDTQYF. In DNA, the CDR3 is TGCGCCAGCACCCCCGGGACAGGGGTCGAAGATACGCAGTATTTT.